The rows below give T cell receptor beta chains drawn from one sample of a study of CD8+ T cells in alopecia areata. Profiled with immunoSEQ multiplex PCR; TCRdb holds only in-frame clones, not every one. The sample contains more than 200,000 clones, around 43% of which appear only once. The sample consisted of CD4+ T cells sorted from blood, taken at approximately week 36, from a patient treated with tofacitinib. These receptors were obtained from a human donor with alopecia areata. Both conserved end residues are part of each CDR3. Fields, in order: J gene, D gene, clone size, V gene, CDR3 DNA, CDR3 protein. The D gene is left open where the match is weak. Size tells how often a clone was seen (once, few, many) or the class of an expanded clone, and some rows leave it out.

TRBJ2-7	-	-	TRBV7-9	TGTGCCAGCAGCTTAGGCAGGGGCCATAACTACGAGCAGTACTTC	CASSLGRGHNYEQYF
TRBJ1-5	TRBD1	-	TRBV5-1	TGCGCCAGCAGCTTTACAGGGGGAAACAATCAGCCCCAGCATTTT	CASSFTGGNNQPQHF
TRBJ1-1	-	-	TRBV30	TGTGCCTGGAGTGTAACGATAGCGGACACTGAAGCTTTCTTT	CAWSVTIADTEAFF
TRBJ1-2	TRBD1	few	TRBV29-1	TGCAGCGCCACTAGACAGGGGAACTATTATGGCTACACCTTC	CSATRQGNYYGYTF
TRBJ2-3	-	-	TRBV5-1	TGCGCCAGCAGCTTGGGGCGGGACCCCACAGATACGCAGTATTTT	CASSLGRDPTDTQYF
TRBJ1-4	-	-	TRBV11-1	TGTGCCAGCAGCTCCGGGACGATGAATGTTTTT	CASSSGTMNVF
TRBJ1-2	-	-	TRBV28	TGTGCCAGCAGTTTCTCGGGGTCTGGCTACACCTTC	CASSFSGSGYTF
TRBJ2-2	TRBD1	-	TRBV7-2	TGTGCCAGCAGCCTCCGGGACAGCCCGCCCGGGGAGCTGTTTTTT	CASSLRDSPPGELFF
TRBJ2-7	-	-	TRBV29-1	TGCAGCGCTTGGGACGGGACTGGAGACTACGAGCAGTACTTC	CSAWDGTGDYEQYF
TRBJ1-1	-	-	TRBV2	TGTGCCAGCAGCCTAATTCAGGGGAACACTGAAGCTTTCTTT	CASSLIQGNTEAFF
TRBJ1-2	-	-	TRBV18	TGTGCCAGCTCACATTATGTCGGGAACAACTATGGCTACACCTTC	CASSHYVGNNYGYTF
TRBJ2-4	-	few	TRBV19	TGTGCCAGTAAAGAGGACCTAGCCAAAAACATTCAGTACTTC	CASKEDLAKNIQYF
TRBJ2-2	-	-	TRBV5-1	TGCGCCAGCAGCTTGTCTCGAGGGACCGGGGAGCTGTTTTTT	CASSLSRGTGELFF
TRBJ2-7	TRBD2	-	TRBV15	TGTGCCACCAGCGGGAAGAGCCAGACTAGCGGAGCCTACGAGCAGTACTTC	CATSGKSQTSGAYEQYF
TRBJ2-1	TRBD1	few	TRBV7-9	TGTGCCAGCAGCCTCGAACTGACAGGGATCCGCCTCAATGAGCAGTTCTTC	CASSLELTGIRLNEQFF
TRBJ2-2	-	-	TRBV5-4	TGTGCCAGCAGCCGTATGAGCCAGGGCACCGGGGAGCTGTTTTTT	CASSRMSQGTGELFF
TRBJ1-2	-	few	TRBV19	TGTGCCAGTAGCACCGCCCCGTCGACTCCATATGGCTACACCTTC	CASSTAPSTPYGYTF
TRBJ2-5	-	-	TRBV29-1	TGCAGCTCTGACCCAGGGGTGGGGGAGACCCAGTACTTC	CSSDPGVGETQYF
TRBJ2-3	-	-	TRBV27	TGTGCCAGCAGCCCCCAGGGAGGACTAGATACGCAGTATTTT	CASSPQGGLDTQYF
TRBJ2-7	TRBD2	-	TRBV7-9	TGTGCCAGCAGCTCGACTAGCGGCCCCTACGAGCAGTACTTC	CASSSTSGPYEQYF
TRBJ2-1	-	few	TRBV19	TGTGCCAGTACCCTCACCGGCCGGACAGCGGGCGAGCAGTTCTTC	CASTLTGRTAGEQFF
TRBJ1-1	-	-	TRBV7-9	TGTGCCAGCAGCCCTAACACCAAGAACACTGAAGCTTTCTTT	CASSPNTKNTEAFF
TRBJ1-2	TRBD1	-	TRBV4-2	TGTGCCAGCAGCCTAACAGGGGTCGATGGCTACACCTTC	CASSLTGVDGYTF
TRBJ1-1	-	-	TRBV29-1	TGCAGCGCCCGCCGGGGTCTACTCAGCGGCGGCACTGAAGCTTTCTTT	CSARRGLLSGGTEAFF
TRBJ2-7	-	-	TRBV4-3	TGCGCCAGCAGCCAAGATTCAGCGGTAAGCTCCTACGAGCAGTACTTC	CASSQDSAVSSYEQYF
TRBJ2-5	-	-	TRBV4-2	TGTGCCAGCAGCCTCTCGGGACAACGGGAGACCCAGTACTTC	CASSLSGQRETQYF
TRBJ2-6	-	-	TRBV18	TGTGCCAGCTCAAAACCCCCGGGTAGCTCTGGGGCCAACGTCCTGACTTTC	CASSKPPGSSGANVLTF
TRBJ2-2	TRBD2	-	TRBV5-6	TGTGCCAGCAGCTTGGTGGGGAGGGATGCCGGGGAGCTGTTTTTT	CASSLVGRDAGELFF
TRBJ1-5	-	-	TRBV5-6	TGTGCCAGCAGCTTAAGGCTCACGAGTCCCCAGCATTTT	CASSLRLTSPQHF
TRBJ2-1	-	-	TRBV11-2	TGTGCCAGCAGCTTAGGGGGGTACAATGAGCAGTTCTTC	CASSLGGYNEQFF
TRBJ1-4	TRBD1	few	TRBV5-1	TGCGCCAGCAGCCTCTCGGGACAGGGAGAGAATGAAAAACTGTTTTTT	CASSLSGQGENEKLFF
TRBJ2-2	-	-	TRBV19	TGTGCCAGTAGTCCCAGACAGGCGAACACCGGGGAGCTGTTTTTT	CASSPRQANTGELFF
TRBJ2-1	TRBD2	few	TRBV29-1	TGCAGCGTTGAAGTCCTAGCGGGAGAGAACTACAATGAGCAGTTCTTC	CSVEVLAGENYNEQFF
TRBJ2-1	-	once	TRBV30	TGTGCCTGGCAACCGGGATCCGCGAGTGATGAGCAGTTCTTC	CAWQPGSASDEQFF
TRBJ1-2	-	-	TRBV7-9	TGTGCCAGCAGCTCATCGCCGGGACTGAGCTATGGCTACACCTTC	CASSSSPGLSYGYTF
TRBJ2-2	TRBD2	-	TRBV29-1	TGCAGCGCCTTACTAGCGGGGGGCACCGGGGAGCTGTTTTTT	CSALLAGGTGELFF
TRBJ2-7	-	few	TRBV21-1	TGTGCCAGCTTGATGCGGAGCTACTACGAGCAGTACTTC	CASLMRSYYEQYF
TRBJ2-1	TRBD2	-	TRBV6-1	TGTGCCAGCAGTGAAACTAGCGGGAGCTTCTACAATGAGCAGTTCTTC	CASSETSGSFYNEQFF
TRBJ2-5	-	-	TRBV5-1	TGCGCCAGCAGCTTAGAAGGGACAGAGACCCAGTACTTC	CASSLEGTETQYF
TRBJ1-1	TRBD1	-	TRBV7-3	TGTGCCAGCAGCTCTGGGACAGGGGGCTACACTGAAGCTTTCTTT	CASSSGTGGYTEAFF
TRBJ2-1	-	few	TRBV15	TGTGCCACCAGGCCCGGCTCCCAAACGGAGCAGTTCTTC	CATRPGSQTEQFF
TRBJ2-3	-	few	TRBV20-1	TGCAGTGCCACCGTGGGAGATACGCAGTATTTT	CSATVGDTQYF
TRBJ1-2	TRBD1	-	TRBV4-2	TGTGCCAGCAGCCAAACAGGGGGGGATTATGGCTACACCTTC	CASSQTGGDYGYTF
TRBJ1-1	-	-	TRBV7-2	TGTGCCAGCAGCCCCCAGGGGAACACTGAAGCTTTCTTT	CASSPQGNTEAFF
TRBJ1-4	TRBD1	-	TRBV30	TGTGCCTGCTTCACAGGGGAGAGGGAAAAACTGTTTTTT	CACFTGEREKLFF
TRBJ2-1	-	few	TRBV10-3	TGTGCCATCAAGGAGGGACTGGACGTACATGAGCAGTTCTTC	CAIKEGLDVHEQFF
TRBJ2-5	TRBD2	-	TRBV5-6	TGTGCCAGCAGCCCGACTAGCGGGAAGACCCAGTACTTC	CASSPTSGKTQYF
TRBJ1-2	-	few	TRBV5-1	TGCGCCAGCAGCTTGGATCCGGGTTCGAACTATGGCTACACCTTC	CASSLDPGSNYGYTF